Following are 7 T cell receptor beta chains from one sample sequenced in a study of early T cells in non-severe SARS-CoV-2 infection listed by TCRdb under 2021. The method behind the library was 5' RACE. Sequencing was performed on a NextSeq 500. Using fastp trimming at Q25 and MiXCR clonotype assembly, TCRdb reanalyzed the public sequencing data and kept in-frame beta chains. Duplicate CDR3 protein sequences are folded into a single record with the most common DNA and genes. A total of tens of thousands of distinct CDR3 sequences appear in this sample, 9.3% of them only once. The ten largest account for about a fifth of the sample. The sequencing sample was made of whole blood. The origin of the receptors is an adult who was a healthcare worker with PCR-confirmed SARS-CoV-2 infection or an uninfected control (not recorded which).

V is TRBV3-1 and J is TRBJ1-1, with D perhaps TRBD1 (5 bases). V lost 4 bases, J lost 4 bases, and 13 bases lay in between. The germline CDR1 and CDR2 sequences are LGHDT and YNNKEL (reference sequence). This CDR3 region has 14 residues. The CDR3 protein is CASSLRGAGTEAFF. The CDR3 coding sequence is TGTGCCAGCAGCCTTCGGGGCGCAGGCACTGAAGCTTTCTTT.

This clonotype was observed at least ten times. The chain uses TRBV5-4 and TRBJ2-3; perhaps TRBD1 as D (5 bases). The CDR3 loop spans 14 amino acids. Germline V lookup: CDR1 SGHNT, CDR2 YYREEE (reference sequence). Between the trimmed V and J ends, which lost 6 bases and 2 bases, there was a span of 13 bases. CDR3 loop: CASKREGVTDTQYF. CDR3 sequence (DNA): TGTGCCAGCAAAAGGGAAGGGGTCACAGATACGCAGTATTTT.

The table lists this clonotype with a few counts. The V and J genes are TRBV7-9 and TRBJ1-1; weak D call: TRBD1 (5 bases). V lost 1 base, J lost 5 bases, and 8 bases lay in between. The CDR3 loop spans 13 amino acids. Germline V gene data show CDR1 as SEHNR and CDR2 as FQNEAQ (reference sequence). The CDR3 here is CASSLGGRTEAFF. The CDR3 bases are TGTGCCAGCAGCTTAGGGGGGAGGACTGAAGCTTTCTTT.

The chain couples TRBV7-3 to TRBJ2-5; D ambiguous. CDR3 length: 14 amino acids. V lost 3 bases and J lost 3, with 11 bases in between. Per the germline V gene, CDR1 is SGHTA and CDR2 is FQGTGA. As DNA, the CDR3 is TGTGCCAGCAGCTTGTCTCGGATAGAAGAGACCCAGTACTTC. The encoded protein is CASSLSRIEETQYF.

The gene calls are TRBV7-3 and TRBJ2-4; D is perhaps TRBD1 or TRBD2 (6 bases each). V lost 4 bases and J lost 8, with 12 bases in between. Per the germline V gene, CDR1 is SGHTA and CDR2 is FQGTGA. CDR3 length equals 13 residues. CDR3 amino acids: CASSSTGTHIQYF. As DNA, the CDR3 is TGTGCCAGCAGCTCCACAGGGACTCACATTCAGTACTTC.

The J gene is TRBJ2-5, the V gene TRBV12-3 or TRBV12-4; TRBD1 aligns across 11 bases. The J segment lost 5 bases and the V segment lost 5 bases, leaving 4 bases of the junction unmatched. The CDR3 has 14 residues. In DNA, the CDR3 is TGTGCCAGCAGTCGGGACAGGGGGTTGGAGACCCAGTACTTC. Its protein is CASSRDRGLETQYF.

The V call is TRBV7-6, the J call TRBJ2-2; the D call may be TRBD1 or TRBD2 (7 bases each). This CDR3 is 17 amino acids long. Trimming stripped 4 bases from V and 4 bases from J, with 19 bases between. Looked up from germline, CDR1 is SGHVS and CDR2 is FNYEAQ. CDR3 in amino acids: CASSSLQGIAGTGELFF. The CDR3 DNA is TGTGCCAGCAGCTCCTTACAGGGGATAGCGGGCACCGGGGAGCTGTTTTTT. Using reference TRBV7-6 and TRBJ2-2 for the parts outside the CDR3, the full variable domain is GAGVSQSPRYKVTKRGQDVALRCDPISGHVSLYWYRQALGQGPEFLTYFNYEAQQDKSGLPNDRFSAERPEGSISTLTIQRTEQRDSAMYRCASSSLQGIAGTGELFFGEGSRLTVL.